The 12 T cell receptor beta chains in this list originate from one sample, sequenced in a study of blood T cell repertoires in COVID-19. The table came from immunoSEQ multiplex PCR; TCRdb's copy has only in-frame clones and leaves some out. This table has tens of thousands of clones, around four fifths appearing once. Sequenced input: peripheral blood. The receptor source for this set is a human donor in a cohort sampled during active COVID-19.

This clone has only one observation. The J gene is TRBJ1-1, the V gene TRBV19; tentative D call: TRBD1 (5 bases). Trimming removed 10 bases at V and 9 bases at J, with 18 bases between. The length of the CDR3 is 12 residues. Germline assignment: CDR1 LNHDA and CDR2 SQIVND (reference sequence). Here the CDR3 DNA reads TGTGCCACCTCCACGGGCAGGGCGAAAGCTTTCTTT. As protein: CATSTGRAKAFF.

The chain joins TRBV5-6 to TRBJ2-1, with a possible D match to TRBD2 (7 bases). The CDR3 totals 16 residues. The V gene's germline CDR1 is SGHDT and CDR2 YYEEEE. Trimming cost V 0 bases and J 9 bases, with 19 bases left between them. This CDR3 is CASSLDAAGAPGEQFF. Here the CDR3 DNA reads TGTGCCAGCAGCTTGGATGCGGCGGGGGCCCCGGGTGAGCAGTTCTTC. Together with reference TRBV5-6 and TRBJ2-1, the CDR3 gives the full variable domain: DAGVTQSPTHLIKTRGQQVTLRCSPKSGHDTVSWYQQALGQGPQFIFQYYEEEERQRGNFPDRFSGHQFPNYSSELNVNALLLGDSALYLCASSLDAAGAPGEQFFGPGTRLTVL.

The V and J genes are TRBV7-8 and TRBJ2-7, with TRBD2 matching 7 bases. Trimming removed 2 bases from V and 5 bases from J; junction bases left unmatched: 6. CDR3 length: 14 amino acids. CDR1 and CDR2 from the germline V gene are SGHVS and FQNEAQ. CDR3 amino acids: CASSLMRGRDEQYF. CDR3 DNA: TGTGCCAGCAGCTTAATGCGGGGGAGGGACGAGCAGTACTTC.

V gene TRBV2 combines with J gene TRBJ2-5; TRBD1 matches at 10 bases. The CDR3 length is 14 residues. The V and J ends lost 7 bases and 5 bases, in that order; junction bases with no gene match: 7. Germline CDR1 reads SNHLY; CDR2 reads FYNNEI. In nucleotides, the CDR3 is TGTGCCAGCAACCGGGACAGGGGAAGGGAGACCCAGTACTTC. It yields the protein CASNRDRGRETQYF.

The chain joins TRBV4-1 to TRBJ2-5, with 11 bases matching TRBD2. Germline-derived CDR1 and CDR2 are MGHRA and YSYEKL. The junction had 9 bases not matched to a gene; V was cut back by 4 bases and J by 2 bases. The CDR3 is 17 residues long. The CDR3 reads CASSPLPSGGSQETQYF. CDR3 coding DNA: TGCGCCAGCAGCCCACTCCCTAGCGGGGGGTCTCAAGAGACCCAGTACTTC.

This rearrangement joins TRBV10-2 to TRBJ1-1, with 9 bases that match TRBD1. The CDR3 sequence is 14 residues long. Germline CDR1 WSHSY, CDR2 SAAADI. J lost 8 bases, V lost 8 bases, and 12 bases had no gene match. The CDR3 region has the DNA TGCGCCAGCCGCGGCCGACAGGGGGAAGCGGAAGCTTTCTTT. Amino acid sequence: CASRGRQGEAEAFF.

J is TRBJ1-1 and V is TRBV7-9; perhaps TRBD1 as D (6 bases). Germline loops: CDR1 SEHNR, CDR2 FQNEAQ (reference sequence). The V and J ends lost 6 bases and 5 bases respectively, with 19 bases between them. The CDR3 runs 15 residues. CDR3 sequence (DNA): TGTGCCAGCAGGTGGAACGGCAGGGGCAAAACTGAAGCTTTCTTT. Its translation is CASRWNGRGKTEAFF.

The chain uses TRBV6-6 and TRBJ1-2, with D possibly TRBD1 on 5 matching bases. In germline, CDR1 is MNHNY, CDR2 SVGAGI (reference sequence). The CDR3 has 16 residues. V was pared by 6 bases and J by 0 bases, with 17 bases between. CDR3 nucleotide sequence: TGTGCCAGCAGCCCCGGGGGGGGAATAGCTAACTATGGCTACACCTTC. Translating gives CASSPGGGIANYGYTF.

J is TRBJ1-2 and V is TRBV19; 9 bases align to TRBD1. Trimming took 5 bases from V and 5 from J; bases not matched to a gene: 9. The length of the CDR3 is 15 residues. Germline values: CDR1 LNHDA, CDR2 SQIVND (reference sequence). The CDR3 spells CASSLRDRDNYGYTF. For the CDR3, the DNA is TGTGCCAGTAGTCTCCGGGACAGGGATAATTATGGCTACACCTTC.

The rearrangement joins TRBV28 to TRBJ1-1; D perhaps matches TRBD1 (5 bases). The V end was cut by 2 bases, the J end by 4 bases, with 8 bases between. In germline, CDR1 is MDHEN, CDR2 SYDVKM. The CDR3 has 13 residues. This CDR3 is CASSLRGGTEAFF. CDR3 bases: TGTGCCAGCAGTTTAAGGGGCGGCACTGAAGCTTTCTTT.

This chain connects TRBV28 to TRBJ2-3, with a possible D match to TRBD1 (7 bases). The CDR3 loop spans 17 amino acids. Per the germline V gene, CDR1 is MDHEN and CDR2 is SYDVKM. V gave up 0 bases and J gave up 2 bases, with 15 bases separating them. CDR3 region: CASSLWFGGTDTDTQYF. In nucleotides, the CDR3 is TGTGCCAGCAGTTTATGGTTCGGCGGGACAGACACAGATACGCAGTATTTT.

DNA of the CDR3: TGCAGTGCGAGTAGGGGGGGCACTTGGAACACTGAAGCTTTCTTT. Residues: CSASRGGTWNTEAFF. The rearrangement uses TRBV20-1 and TRBJ1-1, with D perhaps TRBD1 (6 bases). The germline V and J ends were trimmed by 6 bases and 1 base, with 18 bases remaining between them. The V gene's germline CDR1 is DFQATT and CDR2 SNEGSKA (reference sequence). CDR3 length equals 15 residues.